A selection of T cell receptor beta chains follows, all from one sample in a study of OX40 agonist ivuxolimab in advanced cancers. Repertoires were generated with immunoSEQ multiplex PCR, while TCRdb's copy carries only in-frame clones and drops some. This table holds about 87,000 clones, around nine tenths found once. The source material was CD4+ or CD8+ T cells sorted from blood, sampled in a trial of the OX40 agonist ivuxolimab. Source of these receptors: an adult with an advanced solid tumor such as melanoma, head and neck, liver or kidney cancer. The CDR3 runs from the conserved cysteine through the conserved F or W. D genes are given only for firm matches. The size entry is marked missing in some rows and otherwise reads once, few, many or a size class.

>TRBJ1-6|-|TRBV11-3|14|-
CASSLASGYSPLHF
TGTGCCAGCAGCTTAGCCTCAGGGTATTCACCCCTCCACTTT
>TRBJ2-1|-|TRBV5-1|15|-
CASSLGGGSNNEQFF
TGCGCCAGCAGCTTGGGGGGCGGTTCGAACAATGAGCAGTTCTTC
>TRBJ1-1|-|TRBV7-9|15|TRBD1
CASSLAGTENTEAFF
TGTGCCAGCAGCTTAGCTGGGACAGAGAACACTGAAGCTTTCTTT
>TRBJ1-6|-|TRBV5-4|15|-
CASSLTSSYNSPLHF
TGTGCCAGCAGCTTGACGAGCTCCTATAATTCACCCCTCCACTTT
>TRBJ1-1|-|TRBV14|14|TRBD1
CASSQDRGRTEAFF
TGTGCCAGCAGCCAAGACAGGGGGCGGACTGAAGCTTTCTTT
>TRBJ2-2|-|TRBV9|15|-
CASSVQAGNTGELFF
TGTGCCAGCAGCGTACAAGCGGGCAACACCGGGGAGCTGTTTTTT
>TRBJ1-2|once|TRBV18|13|-
CASSPDRKYGYTF
TGTGCCAGCTCACCAGACAGGAAATATGGCTACACCTTC
>TRBJ1-1|-|TRBV19|13|-
CASSDQQNTEAFF
TGTGCCAGTAGTGACCAGCAGAACACTGAAGCTTTCTTT
>TRBJ2-3|-|TRBV6-1|16|TRBD1
CASSESRDSSTDTQYF
TGTGCCAGCAGTGAATCCCGGGACAGCAGCACAGATACGCAGTATTTT
>TRBJ1-2|-|TRBV2|13|-
CASSEANSFGYTF
TGTGCCAGCAGTGAAGCGAACAGCTTTGGCTACACCTTC
>TRBJ1-1|-|TRBV7-2|13|-
CASSLTENTEAFF
TGTGCCAGCAGCTTAACAGAGAACACTGAAGCTTTCTTT
>TRBJ1-5|-|TRBV12-5|14|TRBD1
CASGIQGAEQPQHF
TGTGCTAGTGGCATCCAGGGGGCTGAACAGCCCCAGCATTTT
>TRBJ1-2|-|TRBV6-6|13|-
CASSYSSRGGYTF
TGTGCCAGCAGTTACTCGTCTCGCGGAGGCTACACCTTC
>TRBJ2-1|-|TRBV27|15|TRBD2
CASTSQGLIGNEQFF
TGTGCCAGCACGTCCCAGGGACTAATCGGAAATGAGCAGTTCTTC
>TRBJ2-1|-|TRBV19|15|-
CASSISTSSYNEQFF
TGTGCCAGTAGTATTAGTACTAGCTCCTACAATGAGCAGTTCTTC
>TRBJ1-2|-|TRBV27|18|TRBD1
CASSLSPGQGAGNYGYTF
TGTGCCAGCAGTTTATCCCCGGGACAGGGGGCGGGGAACTATGGCTACACCTTC
>TRBJ2-7|-|TRBV5-5|12|-
CASSLTDYEQYF
TGTGCCAGCAGCCTGACAGACTACGAGCAGTACTTC
>TRBJ1-3|-|TRBV7-2|16|-
CASSLGVRSSGNTIYF
TGTGCCAGCAGCTTAGGTGTGCGAAGCTCTGGAAACACCATATATTTT
>TRBJ1-2|-|TRBV18|15|-
CASSPLEGKVYGYTF
TGTGCCAGCTCACCACTGGAGGGGAAGGTCTATGGCTACACCTTC
>TRBJ2-1|once|TRBV7-9|15|-
CASSLKRDNYNEQFF
TGTGCCAGCAGCCTCAAACGGGACAACTACAATGAGCAGTTCTTC
>TRBJ2-7|once|TRBV7-8|11|-
CASSPNYEQYF
TGTGCCAGCAGCCCGAACTACGAGCAGTACTTC
>TRBJ2-7|-|TRBV19|14|TRBD1
CASRPGQGPNEQYF
TGTGCCAGTAGGCCGGGACAGGGTCCCAACGAGCAGTACTTC
>TRBJ2-2|-|TRBV5-1|15|-
CASSLDRADTGELFF
TGCGCCAGCAGCTTGGACAGGGCGGACACCGGGGAGCTGTTTTTT
>TRBJ2-3|-|TRBV6-1|13|TRBD1
CASSRTGPDTQYF
TGTGCCAGCAGTAGGACAGGGCCAGATACGCAGTATTTT
>TRBJ2-7|-|TRBV18|14|-
CASSPRTETYEQYF
TGTGCCAGCTCACCAAGGACAGAGACCTACGAGCAGTACTTC
>TRBJ2-3|once|TRBV7-6|15|TRBD2
CASTKLAGGPDTQYF
TGTGCCAGCACCAAACTAGCGGGAGGGCCAGATACGCAGTATTTT
>TRBJ2-5|-|TRBV6-5|14|TRBD2
CASSPAGTQGTQYF
TGTGCCAGCAGTCCAGCGGGAACCCAAGGCACCCAGTACTTC
>TRBJ1-6|-|TRBV19|17|-
CASSFRSQGEGRSPLHF
TGTGCCAGTAGTTTCCGCTCTCAAGGGGAGGGGAGGTCACCCCTCCACTTT
>TRBJ1-5|-|TRBV29-1|14|-
CSVSGQSSNQPQHF
TGCAGCGTCTCCGGACAGAGTAGCAATCAGCCCCAGCATTTT
>TRBJ1-1|-|TRBV5-1|14|-
CASSLNLLNTEAFF
TGCGCCAGCAGCCTCAATCTACTGAACACTGAAGCTTTCTTT
>TRBJ2-1|-|TRBV7-2|16|TRBD2
CASSLVSGRAINEQFF
TGTGCCAGCAGCCTCGTTAGCGGGAGGGCCATCAATGAGCAGTTCTTC
>TRBJ1-1|-|TRBV9|15|-
CASSVDGATLTEAFF
TGTGCCAGCAGCGTAGATGGGGCTACCCTCACTGAAGCTTTCTTT
>TRBJ2-7|-|TRBV18|12|-
CASSSQGREQYF
TGTGCCAGCTCATCGCAGGGTAGGGAGCAGTACTTC
>TRBJ2-1|-|TRBV21-1|15|-
CASSKSGGDYNEQFF
TGTGCCAGCAGCAAATCGGGCGGGGATTACAATGAGCAGTTCTTC
>TRBJ2-4|few|TRBV5-1|19|-
CASTRTGMVASGAKNIQYF
TGCGCCAGCACCCGAACCGGAATGGTAGCGTCCGGGGCCAAAAACATTCAGTACTTC
>TRBJ1-3|-|TRBV5-4|16|-
CASSTKRGASGNTIYF
TGTGCCAGCAGCACGAAACGGGGGGCGAGTGGAAACACCATATATTTT
>TRBJ2-2|-|TRBV5-1|15|-
CASSSGTVNTGELFF
TGCGCCAGCAGCTCCGGGACGGTTAACACCGGGGAGCTGTTTTTT